This section outlines one T cell receptor beta chain sequence together with its context. Its antigen is as yet unknown. The sample is drawn from a study of vaccination and CD4 T cells after COVID-19. Whole-study context: Stimuli were overlapping spike peptide pools of SARS-CoV-2 and three common cold coronaviruses (HCoV-NL63, HCoV-OC43, HCoV-229E). Findings and limits, study-wide: Within convalescent individuals, 304 out of 307 vaccine-specific clones proved to be spike mono-reactive.

The Oncomine TCR Beta short-read assay sequenced DNA from cultured CD4+ T cells. A single record per CDR3 protein comes from TCRdb applying MiXCR to the PCR reads. The sample shows some 10,000 distinct CDR3 sequences, approximately 51% of them seen only once. CDR1 is SGHRS and CDR2 is YFSETQ in the germline V gene. The CDR3 is 16 residues long. With V trimmed by 3 bases and J by 6 bases, 10 bases remained unmatched. Treatment denoted: 10-day PBMC culture with coronavirus spike peptide pools or control peptides (ViraFEST assay). Harvesting of the unexposed donor's CD4+ T cells predated the COVID-19 pandemic (2011-2018). The authors cultured 2 million or so PBMCs per well with about 10 IU/ml IL-2 and about 9.4 ug/ml peptide pools. Probing of unexposed-donor CD4+ T cells with SARS-CoV-2 S/N and four cold-coronavirus spikes was done, cells permitting.

This sequence was found in a human donor in good health. The chain uses TRBV5-1 and TRBJ2-1; 9 nucleotides line up with TRBD2. The sequencing input was CD4+ T cells from blood, cultured in vitro. The CDR3 here is CASSSAQAGGLNEQFF. DNA of the CDR3: TGCGCCAGCAGCTCAGCTCAGGCGGGGGGGCTCAATGAGCAGTTCTTC.